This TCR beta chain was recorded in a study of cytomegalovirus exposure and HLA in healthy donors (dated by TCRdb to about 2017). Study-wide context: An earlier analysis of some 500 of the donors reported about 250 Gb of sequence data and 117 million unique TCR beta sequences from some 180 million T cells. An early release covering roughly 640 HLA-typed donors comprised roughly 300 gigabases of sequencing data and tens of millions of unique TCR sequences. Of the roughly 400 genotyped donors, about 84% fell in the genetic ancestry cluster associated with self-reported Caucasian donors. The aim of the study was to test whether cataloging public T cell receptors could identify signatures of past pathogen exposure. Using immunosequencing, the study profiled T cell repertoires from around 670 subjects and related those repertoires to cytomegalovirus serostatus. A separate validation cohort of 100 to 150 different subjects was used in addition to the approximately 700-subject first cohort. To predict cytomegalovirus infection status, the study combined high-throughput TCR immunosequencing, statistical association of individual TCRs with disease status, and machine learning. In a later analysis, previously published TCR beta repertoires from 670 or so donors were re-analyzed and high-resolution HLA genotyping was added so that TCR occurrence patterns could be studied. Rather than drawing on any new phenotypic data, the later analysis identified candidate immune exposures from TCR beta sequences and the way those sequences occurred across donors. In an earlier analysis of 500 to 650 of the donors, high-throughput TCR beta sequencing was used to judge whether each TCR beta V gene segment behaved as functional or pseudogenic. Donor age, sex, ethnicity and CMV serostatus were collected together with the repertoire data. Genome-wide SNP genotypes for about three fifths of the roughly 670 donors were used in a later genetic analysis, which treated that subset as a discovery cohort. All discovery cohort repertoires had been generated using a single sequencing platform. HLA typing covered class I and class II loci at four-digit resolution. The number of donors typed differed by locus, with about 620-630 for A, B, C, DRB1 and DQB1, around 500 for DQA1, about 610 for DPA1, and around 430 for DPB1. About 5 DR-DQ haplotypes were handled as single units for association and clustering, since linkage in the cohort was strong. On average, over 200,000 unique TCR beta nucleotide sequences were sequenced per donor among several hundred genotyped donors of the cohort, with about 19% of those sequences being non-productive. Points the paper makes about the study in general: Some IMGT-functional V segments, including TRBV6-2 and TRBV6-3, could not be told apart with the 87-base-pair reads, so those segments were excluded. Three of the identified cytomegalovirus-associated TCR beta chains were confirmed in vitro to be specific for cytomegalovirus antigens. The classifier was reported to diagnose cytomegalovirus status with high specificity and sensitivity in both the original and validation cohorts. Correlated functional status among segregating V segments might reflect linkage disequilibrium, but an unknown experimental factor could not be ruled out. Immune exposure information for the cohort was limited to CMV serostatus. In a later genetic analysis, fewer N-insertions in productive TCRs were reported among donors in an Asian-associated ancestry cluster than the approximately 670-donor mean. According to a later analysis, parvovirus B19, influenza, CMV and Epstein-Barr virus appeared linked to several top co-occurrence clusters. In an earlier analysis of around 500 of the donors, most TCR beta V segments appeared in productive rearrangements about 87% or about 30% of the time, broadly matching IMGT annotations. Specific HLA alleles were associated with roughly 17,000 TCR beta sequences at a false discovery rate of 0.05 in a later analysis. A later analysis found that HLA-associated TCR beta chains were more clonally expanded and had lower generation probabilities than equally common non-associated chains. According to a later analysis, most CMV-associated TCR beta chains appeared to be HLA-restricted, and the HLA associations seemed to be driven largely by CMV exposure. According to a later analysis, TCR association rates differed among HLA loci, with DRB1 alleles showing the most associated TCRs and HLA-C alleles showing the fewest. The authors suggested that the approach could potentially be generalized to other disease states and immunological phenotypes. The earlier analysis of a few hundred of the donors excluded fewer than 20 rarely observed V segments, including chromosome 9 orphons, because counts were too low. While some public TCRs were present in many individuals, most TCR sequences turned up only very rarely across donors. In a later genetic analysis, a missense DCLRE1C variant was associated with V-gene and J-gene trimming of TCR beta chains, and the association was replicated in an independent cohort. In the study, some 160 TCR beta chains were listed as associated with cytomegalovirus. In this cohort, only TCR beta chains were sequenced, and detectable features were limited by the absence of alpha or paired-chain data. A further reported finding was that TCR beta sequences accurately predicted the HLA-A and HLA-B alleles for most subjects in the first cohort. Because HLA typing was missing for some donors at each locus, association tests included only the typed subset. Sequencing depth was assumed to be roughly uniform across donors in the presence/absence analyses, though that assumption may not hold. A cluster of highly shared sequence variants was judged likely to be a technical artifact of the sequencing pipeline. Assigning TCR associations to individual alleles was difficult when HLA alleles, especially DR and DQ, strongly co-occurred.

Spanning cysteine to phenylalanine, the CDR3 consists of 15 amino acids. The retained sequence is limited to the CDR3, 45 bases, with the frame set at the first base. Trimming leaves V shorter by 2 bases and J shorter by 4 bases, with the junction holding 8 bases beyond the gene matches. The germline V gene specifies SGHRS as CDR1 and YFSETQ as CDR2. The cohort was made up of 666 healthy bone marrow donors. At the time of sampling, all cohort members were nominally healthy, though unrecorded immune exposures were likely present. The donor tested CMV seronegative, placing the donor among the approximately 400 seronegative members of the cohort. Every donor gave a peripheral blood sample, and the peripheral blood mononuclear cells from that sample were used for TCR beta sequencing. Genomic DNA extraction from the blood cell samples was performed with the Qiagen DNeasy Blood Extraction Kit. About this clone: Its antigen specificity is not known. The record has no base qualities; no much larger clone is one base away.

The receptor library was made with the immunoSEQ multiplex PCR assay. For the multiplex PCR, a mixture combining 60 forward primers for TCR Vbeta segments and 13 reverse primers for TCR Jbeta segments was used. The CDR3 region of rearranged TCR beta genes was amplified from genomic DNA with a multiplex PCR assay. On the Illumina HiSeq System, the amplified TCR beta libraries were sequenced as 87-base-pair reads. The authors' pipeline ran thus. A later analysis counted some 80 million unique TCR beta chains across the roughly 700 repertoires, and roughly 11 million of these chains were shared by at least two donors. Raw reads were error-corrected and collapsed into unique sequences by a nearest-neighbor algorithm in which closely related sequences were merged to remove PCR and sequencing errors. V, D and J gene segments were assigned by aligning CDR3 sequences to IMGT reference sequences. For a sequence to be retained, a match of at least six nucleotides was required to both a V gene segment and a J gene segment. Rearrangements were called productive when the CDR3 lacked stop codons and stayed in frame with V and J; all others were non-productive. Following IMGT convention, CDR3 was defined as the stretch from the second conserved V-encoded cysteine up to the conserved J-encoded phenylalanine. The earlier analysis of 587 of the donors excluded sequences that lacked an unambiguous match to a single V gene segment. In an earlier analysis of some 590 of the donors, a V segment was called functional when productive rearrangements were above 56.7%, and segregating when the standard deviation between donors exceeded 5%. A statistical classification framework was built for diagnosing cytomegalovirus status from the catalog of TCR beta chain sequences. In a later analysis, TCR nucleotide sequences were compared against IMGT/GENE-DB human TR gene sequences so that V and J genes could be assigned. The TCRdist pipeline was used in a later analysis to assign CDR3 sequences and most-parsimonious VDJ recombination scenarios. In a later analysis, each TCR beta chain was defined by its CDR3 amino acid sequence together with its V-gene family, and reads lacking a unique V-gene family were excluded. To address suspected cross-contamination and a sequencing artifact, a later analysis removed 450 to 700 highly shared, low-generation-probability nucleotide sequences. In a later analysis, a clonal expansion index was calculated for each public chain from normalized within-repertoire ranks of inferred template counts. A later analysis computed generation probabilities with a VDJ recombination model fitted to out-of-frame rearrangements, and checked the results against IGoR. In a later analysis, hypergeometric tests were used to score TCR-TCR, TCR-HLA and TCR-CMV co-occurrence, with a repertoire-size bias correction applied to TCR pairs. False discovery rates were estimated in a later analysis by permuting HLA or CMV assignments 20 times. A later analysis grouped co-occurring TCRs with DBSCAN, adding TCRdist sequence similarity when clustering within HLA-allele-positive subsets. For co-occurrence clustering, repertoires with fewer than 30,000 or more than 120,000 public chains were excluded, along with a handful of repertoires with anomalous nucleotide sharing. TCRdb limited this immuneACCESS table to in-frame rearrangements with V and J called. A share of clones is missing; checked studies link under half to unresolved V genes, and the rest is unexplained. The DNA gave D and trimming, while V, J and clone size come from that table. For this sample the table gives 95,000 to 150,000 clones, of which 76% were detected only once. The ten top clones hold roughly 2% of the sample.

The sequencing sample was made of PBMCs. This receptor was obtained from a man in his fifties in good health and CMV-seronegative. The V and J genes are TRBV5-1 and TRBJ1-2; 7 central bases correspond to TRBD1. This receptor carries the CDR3 CASSFTGEYTYGYTF. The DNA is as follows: TGCGCCAGCAGCTTTACAGGGGAGTATACCTATGGCTACACCTTC.